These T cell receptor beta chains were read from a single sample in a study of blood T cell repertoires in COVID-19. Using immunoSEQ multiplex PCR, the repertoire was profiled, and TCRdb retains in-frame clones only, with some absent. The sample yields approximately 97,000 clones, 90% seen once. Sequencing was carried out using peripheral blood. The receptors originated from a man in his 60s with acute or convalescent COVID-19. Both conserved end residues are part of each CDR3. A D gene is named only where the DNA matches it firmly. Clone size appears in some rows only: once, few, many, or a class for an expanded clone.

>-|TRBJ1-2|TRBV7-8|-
CASSSGVRGGYTF
TGTGCCAGCAGCTCCGGGGTTCGGGGTGGCTACACCTTC
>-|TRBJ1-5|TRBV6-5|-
CASTGGGSPNQPQHF
TGTGCCAGCACCGGGGGTGGCAGCCCCAATCAGCCCCAGCATTTT
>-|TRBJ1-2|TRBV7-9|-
CASSFEGANYGYTF
TGTGCCAGCAGCTTCGAGGGAGCTAACTATGGCTACACCTTC
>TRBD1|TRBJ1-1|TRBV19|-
CACSGGTDWMNTEAFF
TGTGCCTGCTCTGGGGGGACAGACTGGATGAACACTGAAGCTTTCTTT
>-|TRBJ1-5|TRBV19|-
CASRQETLISNQPQHF
TGTGCCAGCCGACAGGAGACCCTTATTAGCAATCAGCCCCAGCATTTT
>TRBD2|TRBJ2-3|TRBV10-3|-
CAIRGAGEPSDTQYF
TGTGCCATCAGGGGAGCGGGGGAACCCTCAGATACGCAGTATTTT
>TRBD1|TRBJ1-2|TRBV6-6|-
CASSGGQGYGYTF
TGTGCCAGCAGTGGGGGACAGGGGTATGGCTACACCTTC
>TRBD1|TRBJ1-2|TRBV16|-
CASSQNNYPPGQGGYGYTF
TGTGCCAGCAGCCAGAATAACTACCCACCGGGACAGGGAGGATATGGCTACACCTTC
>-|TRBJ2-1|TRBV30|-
CACSYRSPQGYSYNEQFF
TGTGCCTGTTCGTACAGGTCCCCCCAGGGATACTCCTACAATGAGCAGTTCTTC
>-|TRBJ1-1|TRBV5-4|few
CASSFGISEDTEAFF
TGTGCCAGCAGTTTCGGGATTTCGGAGGACACTGAAGCTTTCTTT
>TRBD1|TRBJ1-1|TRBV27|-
CASSLDRGFTEAFF
TGTGCCAGCAGTTTAGACAGGGGGTTCACTGAAGCTTTCTTT
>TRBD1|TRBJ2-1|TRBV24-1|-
CATAGTGTNEQFF
TGTGCCACCGCCGGGACAGGGACGAATGAGCAGTTCTTC
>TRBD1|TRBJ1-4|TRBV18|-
CASSPSGQGLRRSEKLFF
TGTGCCAGCTCACCGTCGGGACAGGGGTTGAGGAGATCCGAAAAACTGTTTTTT
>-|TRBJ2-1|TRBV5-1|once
CASSLGLNEQFF
TGCGCCAGCAGCTTGGGACTCAATGAGCAGTTCTTC
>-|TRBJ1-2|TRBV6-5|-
CASEEGGGYTF
TGTGCCAGCGAGGAGGGAGGGGGCTACACCTTC
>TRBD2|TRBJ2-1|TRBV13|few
CASSLEAGGDEQFF
TGTGCCAGCAGCTTAGAAGCGGGGGGCGATGAGCAGTTCTTC
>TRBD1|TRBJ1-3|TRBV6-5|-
CATLTGAFSGNTIYF
TGTGCCACCCTGACAGGGGCTTTCTCTGGAAACACCATATATTTT
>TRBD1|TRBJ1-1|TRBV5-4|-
CASSARGPEAFF
TGTGCCAGCAGCGCCAGGGGGCCTGAAGCTTTCTTT
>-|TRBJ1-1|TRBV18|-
CASSPSLNTEAFF
TGTGCCAGCTCACCTTCCCTAAACACTGAAGCTTTCTTT
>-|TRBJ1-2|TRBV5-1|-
CASSLDTINYGYTF
TGCGCCAGCAGCTTGGACACCATTAACTATGGCTACACCTTC
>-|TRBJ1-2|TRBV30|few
CAWSVTGQGYGYTF
TGTGCCTGGAGTGTTACAGGGCAGGGCTATGGCTACACCTTC
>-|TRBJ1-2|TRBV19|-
CASSIQTGPSNYGYTF
TGTGCCAGTAGTATCCAGACAGGCCCCTCTAACTATGGCTACACCTTC
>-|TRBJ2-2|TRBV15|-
CATSRGLGGANTGELFF
TGTGCCACCAGCAGGGGGCTGGGCGGGGCGAACACCGGGGAGCTGTTTTTT
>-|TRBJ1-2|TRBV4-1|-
CASSQDWAGERYGYTF
TGCGCCAGCAGCCAAGATTGGGCAGGGGAGAGGTATGGCTACACCTTC
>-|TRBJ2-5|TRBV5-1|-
CASSLLLQETQYF
TGCGCCAGCAGCTTGTTACTACAAGAGACCCAGTACTTC
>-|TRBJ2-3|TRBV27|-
CASSLGPSPDTQYF
TGTGCCAGCAGTTTAGGCCCTAGCCCAGATACGCAGTATTTT
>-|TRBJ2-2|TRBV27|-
CASRLQGANTGELFF
TGTGCCAGCCGTTTACAGGGCGCGAACACCGGGGAGCTGTTTTTT
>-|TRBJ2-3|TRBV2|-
CASRAFSTDTQYF
TGTGCCAGCAGAGCGTTCAGCACAGATACGCAGTATTTT
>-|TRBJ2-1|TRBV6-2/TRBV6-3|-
CASSPAPVYNEQFF
TGTGCCAGCAGCCCCGCCCCAGTCTACAATGAGCAGTTCTTC
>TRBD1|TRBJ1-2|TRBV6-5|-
CASKPGGAYFYGYTF
TGTGCCAGCAAACCAGGGGGCGCTTACTTCTATGGCTACACCTTC
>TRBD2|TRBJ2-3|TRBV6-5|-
CASSYPLGGATDTQYF
TGTGCCAGCAGTTACCCCCTGGGAGGGGCGACAGATACGCAGTATTTT
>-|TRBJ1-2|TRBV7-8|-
CASSLEQGSYGYTF
TGTGCCAGCAGCTTAGAACAGGGTAGTTATGGCTACACCTTC
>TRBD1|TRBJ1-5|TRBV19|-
CASSGGTGGIGNQPQHF
TGTGCCAGTAGTGGCGGGACAGGGGGCATTGGGAATCAGCCCCAGCATTTT
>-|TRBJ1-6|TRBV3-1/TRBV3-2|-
CASSLPDRNSPLHF
TGTGCCAGCAGCCTCCCCGACAGAAATTCACCCCTCCACTTT
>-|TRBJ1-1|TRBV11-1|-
CASSLRRNTEAFF
TGTGCCAGCAGCTTACGCAGGAACACTGAAGCTTTCTTT
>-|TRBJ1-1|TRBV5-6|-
CASSLDPTAGSTEAFF
TGTGCCAGCAGCTTGGACCCCACGGCAGGCAGCACTGAAGCTTTCTTT
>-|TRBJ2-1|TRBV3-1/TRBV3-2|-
CASSQAGQSYNEQFF
TGTGCCAGCAGCCAGGCGGGACAGTCATACAATGAGCAGTTCTTC
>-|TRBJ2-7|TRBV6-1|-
CATALLAEQYF
TGTGCCACCGCACTACTGGCCGAGCAGTACTTC
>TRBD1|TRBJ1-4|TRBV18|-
CASSPADRGDEKLFF
TGTGCCAGCTCACCGGCGGACAGGGGAGACGAAAAACTGTTTTTT
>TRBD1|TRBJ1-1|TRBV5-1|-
CASRLTGVNTEAFF
TGCGCCAGCAGACTTACAGGGGTGAACACTGAAGCTTTCTTT
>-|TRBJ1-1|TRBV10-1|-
CASRPLTGRPEGGAFF
TGCGCCAGCAGGCCTCTCACCGGGAGACCGGAGGGTGGAGCTTTCTTT
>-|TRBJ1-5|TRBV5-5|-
CASRGGSDGNQPQHF
TGTGCCAGCCGCGGAGGCAGTGATGGCAATCAGCCCCAGCATTTT
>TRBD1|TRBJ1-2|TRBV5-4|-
CASSPTGTVNYGYTF
TGTGCCAGCAGCCCGACCGGGACAGTCAACTATGGCTACACCTTC
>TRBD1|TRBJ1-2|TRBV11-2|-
CASSFSRGYGYTF
TGTGCCAGCAGCTTTAGCAGGGGGTATGGCTACACCTTC
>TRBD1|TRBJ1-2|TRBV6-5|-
CASSYLGQGEGGYTF
TGTGCCAGCAGTTACCTAGGACAGGGGGAAGGTGGCTACACCTTC
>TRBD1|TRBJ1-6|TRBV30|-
CAWGTGGNSPLHF
TGTGCCTGGGGGACAGGGGGAAATTCACCCCTCCACTTT
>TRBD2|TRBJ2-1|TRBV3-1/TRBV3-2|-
CASSRRGGYNEQFF
TGTGCCAGCAGCAGGCGGGGGGGCTACAATGAGCAGTTCTTC
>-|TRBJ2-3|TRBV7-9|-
CASSLAGGHTQYF
TGTGCCAGCAGCTTAGCGGGGGGACATACGCAGTATTTT